This T cell receptor (beta chain) was found in a study of blood T cell repertoires in COVID-19 (dated by TCRdb to 2020 to 2021). Study-level background: The collaborator samples originated in the United States, Italy and Spain and spanned the acute and convalescent phases of COVID-19. The samples were drawn from the first 160 participants of the ongoing ImmuneRACE study and from 1,200 or so subjects provided by 6 global collaborators. Sample metadata almost always included a de-identified subject ID, COVID-19 status, age in years and sex. The repertoires were released in a freely available public database meant as a resource for research on the immune response to SARS-CoV-2. The material from the prospective study consisted of cDNA or gDNA derived from T cells, B-cell-depleted T cells, or PBMCs. Deeply sampled blood TCRbeta repertoires from subjects exposed to, actively infected with, or recovered from COVID-19 were included in the dataset. Where available, HLA class I and class II types were taken from metadata supplied by the sample provider and were not determined by assay-based typing. Broad study findings and their caveats: The amount of clinical and demographic metadata varied by source and participant and was provided uncurated.

TCRbeta CDR3 regions were amplified from genomic DNA by means of the immunoSEQ Assay, a bias-controlled multiplex PCR. Regarding the original processing steps: The number of nucleated cells in each sample was estimated by amplification of reference gene primers within the assay. Sequence reads were collapsed and filtered to measure the absolute abundance of every unique TCRbeta CDR3 rearrangement. For each sample, productive Simpson clonality was calculated as the square root of Simpson's diversity index over productive rearrangements. TCRdb limited this immuneACCESS table to in-frame rearrangements with V and J called. A share of clones is missing; checked studies link under half to unresolved V genes, and the rest is unexplained. V, J and clone size are those of that table, while D and trimming were read from the DNA. The sample records about 400,000 clones, roughly 88% of which are singletons. The ten most abundant clones make up about 2.1% of the sample.

Participants in the prospective study were enrolled through a virtual design, were aged about 18 to 100 years, and lived in approximately 24 United States geographic areas. Cohort assignment in the prospective study relied on participant-reported clinical history from a screening survey and a study questionnaire. Each participant in the prospective study had whole blood, serum and a nasopharyngeal or oropharyngeal swab collected by mobile phlebotomists. Over a 2-month period, participants in the prospective study had the option of providing additional blood draws and questionnaires. Before DNA extraction, blood samples from the prospective study were shipped at room temperature or frozen. Regarding this clone: Its antigen is not yet known. Per-base qualities were not stored, and no clone one base away is much larger.

The sequencing input was PBMCs or T cells enriched from blood (not recorded which). The sequence derives from a woman aged 40-49 years with acute COVID-19.

The CDR3 region: CASSQELSDTQYF. The DNA reads as follows: TGTGCCAGCAGCCAAGAACTATCAGATACGCAGTATTTT. The chain uses TRBV14 and TRBJ2-3, with the D gene not clear enough to name. V is reduced by 0 bases and J by 4 bases, leaving a spacing of 5 bases between them. Based on the germline V gene, the CDR1 and CDR2 sequences are SGHDN and FVKESK. The CDR3 runs 13 amino acids, cysteine and phenylalanine included. Only CDR3 DNA is held: 39 bases, read in frame from base 1.